This T cell receptor beta chain was sequenced for a study of tumor-infiltrating lymphocytes in primary liver carcinoma. In the study overall: Among the tumors, stages were T1-T3 N0M0 and sizes roughly 4.2 to 10 cm. Overall study findings and caveats: Whereas tumor region pairs overlapped more, tumor-adjacent and tumor-blood pairs overlapped less.

Joint extraction of RNA and DNA used roughly 19-31 mg of bulk tissue that was unsorted. Patients were chronically HBV-infected and treatment-naive. Every tumor specimen contained over 75% viable tumor cells. Germline-derived CDR1 and CDR2 are SQVTM and ANQGSEA. CDR3 length: 12 residues. Remarks on this clonotype: Its antigen is not known. The junction shows a germline mismatch at one end, possibly a read error.

With a constant-region primer, TCR beta cDNA was made from approximately 450 ng of total RNA. TCR beta libraries came from three nested multiplex PCR rounds using slightly modified ARM-PCR. Forward primers for TRBV1-TRBV30 and a C-beta reverse primer served the first two PCR rounds, at about 10 cycles each. A single record per CDR3 protein comes from TCRdb applying MiXCR to the multiplex PCR reads. The top ten clones hold 18% of a sample with about 200,000 distinct CDR3 sequences, 70% to 90% of them seen once. This chain uses TRBV29-1 with TRBJ2-7; the D is unclear. The sample taken for sequencing was tumor tissue from primary liver carcinoma. The source is a man aged 35-49 years with primary liver carcinoma and hepatitis B virus infection. CDR3 DNA: TGCAGCACAAACTTTGGTACCTACCAGCAGTACTTC. This codes for CSTNFGTYQQYF.